The clone carrying this TCR beta chain is a singleton in its sample. Its antigen is not identified. Only in-frame clones appear in the TCRdb table, and some are missing; sequencing was by immunoSEQ multiplex PCR. The profile shows around 40,000 clones, roughly 65% of them singletons. This CDR3 is 15 amino acids long. The J segment lost 4 bases and the V segment lost 4 bases, leaving 9 bases of the junction unmatched. Germline V gives CDR1 MNHEY, CDR2 SMNVEV (reference sequence). This specimen comes from a study of vaccination effects on CD4 cells after COVID-19. Study information: Either the BNT162b2 or mRNA-1273 vaccine was given to participants in two doses.

Once cultured for approximately eleven days, the cells underwent separation to obtain CD4+ T cells. This rearrangement joins TRBV27 to TRBJ2-7, with 8 bases that match TRBD2. The TCR sequence derives from a human donor who received a COVID-19 vaccine. This specimen was CD4+ T cells from PBMCs cultured without peptide, taken before COVID-19 vaccination. The CDR3 sequence: CASSYGTAGVYEQYF. DNA for the CDR3: TGTGCCAGCAGTTACGGTACAGCGGGAGTTTACGAGCAGTACTTC.